A selection of T cell receptor beta chains follows, all from one sample in a study of blood T cell repertoires in COVID-19. Repertoires were generated with immunoSEQ multiplex PCR, while TCRdb's copy carries only in-frame clones and drops some. The data hold 210,000 or so clones, with 70% to 90% observed a single time. Source material: peripheral blood. The receptor set was obtained from a woman aged 18-29 years who had recovered from COVID-19. Each CDR3 is given with its conserved first and last residue. A D gene is named only where the DNA matches it firmly. The size of a clone is reported for some rows only, either as once, few or many, or as a class for expanded clones.

abundance,d_gene,v_gene,j_gene,CDR3nt,CDR3aa
-,-,TRBV2,TRBJ2-3,TGTGCCAGCAGTGACGTCGAGGGAGGCACAGATACGCAGTATTTT,CASSDVEGGTDTQYF
-,TRBD1,TRBV7-8,TRBJ2-2,TGTGCCAGCAGCTCAAATAGTTACAGGGGGACCGGGGAGCTGTTTTTT,CASSSNSYRGTGELFF
once,TRBD2,TRBV11-3,TRBJ2-3,TGTGCCAGCAGCCAATCGAGGCGGGACTACACAGATACGCAGTATTTT,CASSQSRRDYTDTQYF
-,TRBD1,TRBV7-2,TRBJ1-2,TGTGCCAGCAGCTTAGGACAGGGGGCTCATTATGGCTACACCTTC,CASSLGQGAHYGYTF
once,TRBD2,TRBV6-4,TRBJ2-3,TGTGCCAGCAGTGACACTAGCGGAGCCACAGATACGCAGTATTTT,CASSDTSGATDTQYF
-,TRBD1,TRBV30,TRBJ2-5,TGTGCCTGGGTCAAATCGGGACAGCAAGAGACCCAGTACTTC,CAWVKSGQQETQYF
-,TRBD2,TRBV7-9,TRBJ2-2,TGTGCCAGCAGCTTTAGACTAGCGGGAGACACCGGGGAGCTGTTTTTT,CASSFRLAGDTGELFF
-,TRBD1,TRBV30,TRBJ2-3,TGTGCCTGGAGGACAGGGGTAGGCACAGATACGCAGTATTTT,CAWRTGVGTDTQYF
-,-,TRBV25-1,TRBJ2-5,TGTGCCAGCAGTGCAGGGGAGACCCAGTACTTC,CASSAGETQYF
-,TRBD2,TRBV5-1,TRBJ2-1,TGCGCCAGCAGTCGTTCGTCCCCCCTAGCGGGAGTAGGTAATGAGCAGTTCTTC,CASSRSSPLAGVGNEQFF
-,TRBD1,TRBV30,TRBJ2-6,TGTGCCTGGAGTCGGGGGACAGGGGGTCTATTTGGGGCCAACGTCCTGACTTTC,CAWSRGTGGLFGANVLTF